This T cell receptor beta chain was captured by sequencing in a study of T cell changes during pregnancy in multiple sclerosis. Only in-frame clones appear in the TCRdb table, and some are missing; sequencing was by immunoSEQ multiplex PCR. The sample includes about 64,000 clones, approximately 91% of them seen just once. The CDR3 totals 13 residues. The V gene's germline CDR1 is SGHAT and CDR2 FQDESV (reference sequence). Trimming cost V 3 bases and J 8 bases, with 10 bases left between them. This chain connects TRBV11-1 to TRBJ1-4, with D possibly TRBD1 on 5 matching bases. The source of this sequence is a female donor with multiple sclerosis, enrolled in a pregnancy study. Sequenced here: peripheral blood, sampled in the second trimester of pregnancy. The CDR3, as DNA: TGTGCCAGCAGCTTCCAGGGTTGGGAAAAACTGTTTTTT. Its translation is CASSFQGWEKLFF.